Listed below are T cell receptor beta chains from one sample, sequenced in a study of T cell responses to AZD1222 COVID-19 vaccine. TCRdb's copy holds only in-frame clones and misses some; the assay was immunoSEQ multiplex PCR. Here the sample spans approximately 26,000 clones, around 90% being singletons. This sample comprised peripheral blood, obtained on day 0 of AZD1222 vaccination. These receptors all come from an adult in good health. Each CDR3 is given without its conserved first and last residue. Only part of the rows carry a size: once, few, many, or a class if the clone is expanded.

v_call: TRBV10-3; clone_size: NA; j_call: TRBJ1-1; cdr3_aa: AINPGQGVAEAF
v_call: TRBV5-1; clone_size: NA; j_call: TRBJ2-2; cdr3_aa: ASSLGREFSGELF
v_call: TRBV19; clone_size: NA; j_call: TRBJ1-5; cdr3_aa: ASSVPTDYSNQPQH
v_call: TRBV6-2/TRBV6-3; clone_size: NA; j_call: TRBJ1-2; cdr3_aa: ASSSSDSRLNYGYT
v_call: TRBV4-1; clone_size: NA; j_call: TRBJ2-7; cdr3_aa: ASSPILAGNEQY
v_call: TRBV5-5; clone_size: NA; j_call: TRBJ1-1; cdr3_aa: ASSLDGGGRENTEAF
v_call: TRBV10-3; clone_size: NA; j_call: TRBJ1-1; cdr3_aa: AISTTGGTEAF
v_call: TRBV7-9; clone_size: once; j_call: TRBJ1-1; cdr3_aa: ASSVRRGNTEAF
v_call: TRBV19; clone_size: NA; j_call: TRBJ1-2; cdr3_aa: ASSQTGYNYGYT
v_call: TRBV19; clone_size: NA; j_call: TRBJ1-5; cdr3_aa: ASTDWGNQPQH
v_call: TRBV21-1; clone_size: NA; j_call: TRBJ2-2; cdr3_aa: AGEVTNTGELF
v_call: TRBV19; clone_size: NA; j_call: TRBJ2-1; cdr3_aa: ASSIGPGMNEQF
v_call: TRBV7-9; clone_size: NA; j_call: TRBJ1-1; cdr3_aa: ASSSQGDAEAF
v_call: TRBV11-2; clone_size: few; j_call: TRBJ2-1; cdr3_aa: ASSLDGWNEQF
v_call: TRBV5-4; clone_size: NA; j_call: TRBJ1-6; cdr3_aa: ASSPVQGDSPLH
v_call: TRBV21-1; clone_size: NA; j_call: TRBJ2-7; cdr3_aa: ASSKGGIADEQY